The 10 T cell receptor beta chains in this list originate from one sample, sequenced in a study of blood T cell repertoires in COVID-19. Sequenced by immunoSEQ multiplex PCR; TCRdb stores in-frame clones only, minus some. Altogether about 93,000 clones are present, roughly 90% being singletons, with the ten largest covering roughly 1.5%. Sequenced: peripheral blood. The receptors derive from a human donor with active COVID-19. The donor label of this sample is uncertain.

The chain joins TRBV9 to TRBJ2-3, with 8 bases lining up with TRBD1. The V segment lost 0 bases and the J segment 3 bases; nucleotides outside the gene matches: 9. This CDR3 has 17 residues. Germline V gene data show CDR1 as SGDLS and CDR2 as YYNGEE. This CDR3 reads CASSVGSQGAKTDTQYF. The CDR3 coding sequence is TGTGCCAGCAGCGTAGGTTCTCAGGGGGCTAAGACAGATACGCAGTATTTT. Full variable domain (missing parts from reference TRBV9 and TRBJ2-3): DSGVTQTPKHLITATGQRVTLRCSPRSGDLSVYWYQQSLDQGLQFLIQYYNGEERAKGNILERFSAQQFPDLHSELNLSSLELGDSALYFCASSVGSQGAKTDTQYFGPGTRLTVL.

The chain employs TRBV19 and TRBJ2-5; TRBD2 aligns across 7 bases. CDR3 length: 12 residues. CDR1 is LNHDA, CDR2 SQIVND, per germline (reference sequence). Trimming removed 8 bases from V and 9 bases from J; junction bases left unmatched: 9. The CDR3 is CASGDYGGAQYF. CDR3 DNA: TGTGCCAGTGGGGACTATGGCGGGGCCCAGTACTTC.

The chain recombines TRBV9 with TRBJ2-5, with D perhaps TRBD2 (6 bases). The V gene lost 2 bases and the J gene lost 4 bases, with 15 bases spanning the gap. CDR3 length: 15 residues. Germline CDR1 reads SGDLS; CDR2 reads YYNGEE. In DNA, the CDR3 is TGTGCCAGCAGCGTTTTGCCCACGGGGGTAGAGACCCAGTACTTC. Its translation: CASSVLPTGVETQYF.

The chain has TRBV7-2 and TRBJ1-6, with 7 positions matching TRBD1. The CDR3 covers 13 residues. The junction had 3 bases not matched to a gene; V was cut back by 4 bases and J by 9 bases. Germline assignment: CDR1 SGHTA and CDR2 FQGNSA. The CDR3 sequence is CASSSRQGSPLHF. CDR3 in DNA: TGTGCCAGCAGCTCTAGACAGGGTTCACCCCTCCACTTT.

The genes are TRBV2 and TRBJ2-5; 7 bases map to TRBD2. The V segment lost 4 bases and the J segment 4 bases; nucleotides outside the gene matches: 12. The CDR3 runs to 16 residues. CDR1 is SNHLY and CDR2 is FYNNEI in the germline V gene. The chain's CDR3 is CASSAELGGMGETQYF. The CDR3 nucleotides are TGTGCCAGCAGTGCAGAGTTGGGGGGGATGGGAGAGACCCAGTACTTC.

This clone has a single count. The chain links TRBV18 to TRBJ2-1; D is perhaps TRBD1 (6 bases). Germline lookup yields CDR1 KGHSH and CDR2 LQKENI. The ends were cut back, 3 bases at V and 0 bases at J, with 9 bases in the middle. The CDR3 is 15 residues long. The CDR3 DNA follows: TGTGCCAGCTCACCTACAGGGAGCTCCTACAATGAGCAGTTCTTC. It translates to CASSPTGSSYNEQFF.

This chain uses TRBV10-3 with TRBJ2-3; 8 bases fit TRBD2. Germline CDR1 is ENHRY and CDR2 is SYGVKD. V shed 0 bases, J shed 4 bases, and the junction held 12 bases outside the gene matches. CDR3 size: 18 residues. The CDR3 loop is CAISESYDTSGAADTQYF. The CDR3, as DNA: TGTGCCATCAGTGAGTCATACGATACTAGCGGTGCCGCAGATACGCAGTATTTT.

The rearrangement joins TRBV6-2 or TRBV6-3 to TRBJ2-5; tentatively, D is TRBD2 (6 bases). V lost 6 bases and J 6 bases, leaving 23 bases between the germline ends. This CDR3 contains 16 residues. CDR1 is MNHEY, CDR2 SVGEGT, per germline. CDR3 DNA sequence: TGTGCCAGCAGCGGGGAGGTTAAGGGACTGCAAAAGACCCAGTACTTC. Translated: CASSGEVKGLQKTQYF.

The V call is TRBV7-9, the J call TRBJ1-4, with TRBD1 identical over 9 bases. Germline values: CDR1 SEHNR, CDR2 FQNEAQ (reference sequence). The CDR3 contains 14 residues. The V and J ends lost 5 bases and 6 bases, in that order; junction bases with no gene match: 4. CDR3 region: CASSPGTGYEKLFF. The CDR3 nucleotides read TGTGCCAGCAGCCCCGGGACAGGGTATGAAAAACTGTTTTTT.

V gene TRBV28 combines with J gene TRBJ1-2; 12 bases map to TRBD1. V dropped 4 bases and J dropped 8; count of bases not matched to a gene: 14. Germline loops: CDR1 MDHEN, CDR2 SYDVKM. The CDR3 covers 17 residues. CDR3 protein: CASSSGTGGTYVGGYTF. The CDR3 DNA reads TGTGCCAGCAGTTCCGGGACAGGGGGCACCTATGTCGGGGGCTACACCTTC.